This entry lists 23 T cell receptor beta chains sequenced from one sample in a study of CD8+ T cells in alopecia areata (dated by TCRdb to between 2018 and 2020). The library was made by the immunoSEQ multiplex PCR assay. To provide template for TCR sequencing, every sample had RNA extracted and reverse transcribed into cDNA. Sourced from immuneACCESS, this table was stored by TCRdb with only in-frame sequences that have V and J called. A share of the clones is absent; for the studies checked, an unresolved V gene accounts for under half, and the remainder has no known explanation. Within this sample are 110,000 or so clones, with roughly two thirds of them counted one time only. The ten largest clones take up approximately 2.8% of the sample. The sequenced sample consisted of CD4+ T cells sorted from blood. These receptors were collected from a human donor in good health.

This clone came up a few times. The chain combines TRBV7-9 with TRBJ2-7; the D is unclear. Germline CDR1 and CDR2: SEHNR and FQNEAQ (reference sequence). This CDR3 is 12 amino acids long. Trimming stripped 1 base from V and 5 bases from J, with 6 bases between. The CDR3 DNA follows: TGTGCCAGCAGCTTAGTATCGGACGAGCAGTACTTC. Translated, it gives CASSLVSDEQYF.

This clone was found once. J is TRBJ2-3 and V is TRBV4-2, with 9 nucleotides matching TRBD1. The CDR3 spans 15 residues. V lost 4 bases to trimming and J lost 2 bases; unmatched junction nucleotides: 4. Germline loops: CDR1 LGHNA, CDR2 YNFKEQ. In DNA, the CDR3 is TGTGCCAGCAGCCGACAGGGGGGAGACACAGATACGCAGTATTTT. Its protein is CASSRQGGDTDTQYF.

A few counts support this clone. V and J are TRBV4-1 and TRBJ2-1; D is perhaps TRBD1 (5 bases). The CDR3 has 15 amino acids. Trimming cost V 5 bases and J 9 bases, with 20 bases left between them. The germline CDR1 and CDR2 sequences are MGHRA and YSYEKL. The CDR3 DNA reads TGCGCCAGCAGCATGTTCCGTCTAGGGGCCGGTGAGCAGTTCTTC. It codes for CASSMFRLGAGEQFF.

This clone was detected only a few times. This chain links TRBV19 with TRBJ1-6; D remains unclear. The germline V gene encodes CDR1 LNHDA and CDR2 SQIVND (reference sequence). Trimming cost V 4 bases and J 7 bases, with 17 bases left between them. The CDR3 is 16 residues long. In DNA, the CDR3 is TGTGCCAGTAGTAAGGGCGCCACGGCGAGAAATTCACCCCTCCACTTT. Amino acid sequence: CASSKGATARNSPLHF.

The chain couples TRBV11-2 to TRBJ1-2; no reliable D call. The CDR3 runs 12 residues. V lost 1 base, J lost 8 bases, and 8 bases lay in between. Germline V gene lookup returns CDR1 SGHAT and CDR2 FQNNGV. CDR3 coding DNA: TGTGCCAGCAGCTTAGCTGGGCGAGGCTACACCTTC. It is translated as CASSLAGRGYTF.

The chain joins TRBV2 to TRBJ2-2, with D perhaps TRBD1 or TRBD2 (7 bases each). The CDR3 extends over 15 amino acids. Germline CDR1 reads SNHLY; CDR2 reads FYNNEI. The V gene lost 6 bases and the J gene lost 5 bases, with 16 bases spanning the gap. CDR3 sequence: CASSEQGRGTGELFF. CDR3 nucleotide sequence: TGTGCCAGCAGCGAACAGGGGAGGGGAACCGGGGAGCTGTTTTTT.

Turning to this clone: Mismatch with germline at one junction end may stem from a read error. The rearrangement links TRBV29-1 to TRBJ1-2; a weak D match, TRBD1 (6 bases). The germline V gene encodes CDR1 SQVTM and CDR2 ANQGSEA. The CDR3 covers 13 residues. The DNA for the CDR3 is TGCAGCGCTGAAAACAGGGTCCGAGAGGGCTACACCTTC. Amino acid sequence: CSAENRVREGYTF.

V gene TRBV6-5 combines with J gene TRBJ2-7; D tentatively fits TRBD1 or TRBD2 (7 bases each). This CDR3 is built from 16 residues. Looked up from germline, CDR1 is MNHEY and CDR2 is SVGAGI. The V gene lost 0 bases and the J gene lost 2 bases, with 14 bases spanning the gap. CDR3 sequence reads: CASSYSNQGGTYEQYF. CDR3 nucleotide sequence: TGTGCCAGCAGTTACTCGAACCAGGGGGGGACCTACGAGCAGTACTTC.

CDR3: CASRPQGNGYTF. CDR3 sequence (DNA): TGTGCCAGCAGACCACAGGGAAATGGCTACACCTTC. The rearrangement links TRBV27 to TRBJ1-2; D may be TRBD1 (6 bases). There are 12 residues in the CDR3. Trimming cost V 6 bases and J 6 bases, with 11 bases left between them. Germline assignment: CDR1 MNHEY and CDR2 SMNVEV (reference sequence).

The chain is built from TRBV5-1 and TRBJ2-2; 10 bases map to TRBD2. Per the germline V gene, CDR1 is SGHRS and CDR2 is YFSETQ. J gave up 1 base and V 3 bases, and 0 bases lay outside the gene matches. The CDR3 contains 15 residues. For the CDR3, the DNA is TGCGCCAGCAGCTGGACTAGCGGGAACACCGGGGAGCTGTTTTTT. It codes for CASSWTSGNTGELFF. The full variable domain, its missing parts supplied by reference TRBV5-1 and TRBJ2-2, is KAGVTQTPRYLIKTRGQQVTLSCSPISGHRSVSWYQQTPGQGLQFLFEYFSETQRNKGNFPGRFSGRQFSNSRSEMNVSTLELGDSALYLCASSWTSGNTGELFFGEGSRLTVL.

The chain employs TRBV28 and TRBJ1-2, with no clear D. Germline values: CDR1 MDHEN, CDR2 SYDVKM. The CDR3 loop spans 12 amino acids. With 2 bases removed from V and 3 bases from J, the gap between germline ends came to 4 bases. The CDR3 is CASSLGYYGYTF. The CDR3, as DNA: TGTGCCAGCAGTTTAGGATACTATGGCTACACCTTC.

This clone appeared a few times. The CDR3 DNA sequence: TGCAGCGTTATCCGAAAACTAACGAACACTGAAGCTTTCTTT. Translated: CSVIRKLTNTEAFF. The chain recombines TRBV29-1 with TRBJ1-1; D call uncertain. The CDR3 has 14 residues. V shed 5 bases and J shed 1 base, with 14 bases lying between them. CDR1 and CDR2 (germline): SQVTM, ANQGSEA.

V is TRBV29-1 and J is TRBJ1-1, with D possibly TRBD1 on 6 matching bases. The CDR3 is 13 amino acids. Germline-derived CDR1 and CDR2 are SQVTM and ANQGSEA. V gave up 7 bases and J gave up 0 bases, with 12 bases separating them. The chain's CDR3 is CSATDSMNTEAFF. The DNA of the CDR3 is TGCAGCGCCACGGACAGTATGAACACTGAAGCTTTCTTT.

The CDR3 sequence is CASSLSTGGREKLFF. The CDR3 nucleotides are TGCGCCAGCAGCTTGTCGACAGGGGGAAGAGAAAAACTGTTTTTT. This chain joins TRBV5-1 and TRBJ1-4, with TRBD1 matching 9 bases. Germline V gene sequence: CDR1 SGHRS, CDR2 YFSETQ. Germline trimming cut 1 base from V and 8 bases from J; bases unmatched to any gene: 6. The CDR3 spans 15 residues.

The chain is built from TRBV23-1 and TRBJ1-4; maybe TRBD1 (5 bases). TRBV23-1 qualifies as an ORF whose function is uncertain. Trimming removed 10 bases at V and 7 bases at J, with 13 bases between. The CDR3 contains 12 residues. The CDR3 region has the DNA TGCGCCATCCCGGGACGGGGTGAAAAACTGTTTTTT. This translates into CAIPGRGEKLFF.

This clone was seen once. The same CDR3 can be traced to other DNA sequences in this sample. The rearrangement joins TRBV10-2 to TRBJ1-2, with D possibly TRBD1 on 6 matching bases. V dropped 5 bases and J dropped 5 bases, with 12 bases sitting between them. CDR3 size: 13 residues. From germline, CDR1 is WSHSY and CDR2 SAAADI. The CDR3 DNA reads TGCGCCAGCAGTACGACAGGTGATTATGGCTACACCTTC. This sequence encodes CASSTTGDYGYTF.

This chain connects TRBV5-1 to TRBJ1-1; D is unclear. The CDR3 is 14 amino acids. Germline V gene sequence: CDR1 SGHRS, CDR2 YFSETQ. Trimming stripped 0 bases from V and 1 base from J, with 7 bases between. The CDR3 protein is CASSLGQSNTEAFF. CDR3 coding DNA: TGCGCCAGCAGCTTGGGGCAGTCGAACACTGAAGCTTTCTTT.

This clone was found a few times. V and J are TRBV21-1 and TRBJ2-7; TRBD1 is the table's D call and was not checked against the DNA. TRBV21-1 constitutes a pseudogene. The CDR3 has 13 amino acids. The CDR3 region is CASSKVSRDEQYF. The DNA of the CDR3 is TGTGCCAGCAGCAAAGTTAGCAGGGACGAGCAGTACTTC.

This clone was found a few times. CDR3 nucleotides: TGTGCCTGGAGGGAGGGACAGCACTTTGGCTATGGCTACACCTTC. Translated, it gives CAWREGQHFGYGYTF. V gene TRBV30 combines with J gene TRBJ1-2, with 7 nucleotides matching TRBD1. The V gene's germline CDR1 is GTSNPN and CDR2 SVGIG (reference sequence). The CDR3 has 15 residues. After removal of 3 bases from V and 4 bases from J, the junction contained 11 bases not matched to a gene.

V usage is TRBV30 and J usage is TRBJ1-1; D not certain. Germline V lookup: CDR1 GTSNPN, CDR2 SVGIG (reference sequence). This CDR3 has 13 amino acids. V was cut by 0 bases and J by 5 bases, with 10 bases left in between. This chain's CDR3 is CAWSVSRRTEAFF. In nucleotides, the CDR3 is TGTGCCTGGAGTGTTTCCAGGCGGACTGAAGCTTTCTTT.

The chain employs TRBV30 and TRBJ2-7; a possible D gene is TRBD1 (5 bases). Trimming took 1 base from V and 6 from J, leaving 10 bases between them. Germline V gene sequence: CDR1 GTSNPN, CDR2 SVGIG (reference sequence). The CDR3 spans 12 residues. The CDR3 loop is CAWSDRSIEQYF. The CDR3 bases are TGTGCCTGGAGTGACAGGTCAATCGAGCAGTACTTC. The full variable domain, completed using reference TRBV30 and TRBJ2-7, is SQTIHQWPATLVQPVGSPLSLECTVEGTSNPNLYWYRQAAGRGLQLLFYSVGIGQISSEVPQNLSASRPQDRQFILSSKKLLLSDSGFYLCAWSDRSIEQYFGPGTRLTVT.

Only a few counts were recorded for this clone. As DNA, the CDR3 is TGCAGCGTTAGTTCAGGGAAGGAGACCCAGTACTTC. Translated, it gives CSVSSGKETQYF. V usage is TRBV29-1 and J usage is TRBJ2-5; D possibly corresponds to TRBD1 (5 bases). Trimming took 5 bases from V and 5 from J, leaving 12 bases between them. The CDR3 has 12 residues. Germline lookup yields CDR1 SQVTM and CDR2 ANQGSEA.

This clone has just a few counts. The chain links TRBV19 to TRBJ1-6, with D possibly TRBD1 on 5 matching bases. Trimming cost V 5 bases and J 6 bases, with 17 bases left between them. Germline CDR1 LNHDA, CDR2 SQIVND (reference sequence). The CDR3 runs to 16 residues. The CDR3 loop reads CASSPRPGRGNSPLHF. The CDR3 DNA follows: TGTGCCAGTAGTCCCCGACCGGGACGGGGTAATTCACCCCTCCACTTT.